This is a list of T cell receptor beta chains from one sample in a study of technical replicates of blood from several donors. Repertoires were generated with immunoSEQ multiplex PCR, while TCRdb's copy carries only in-frame clones and drops some. The table records approximately 94,000 clones, around 96% of them present only once. Sequencing used T cells isolated from PBMCs. The receptors stem from a human donor in good health. Each CDR3 is given with its conserved first and last residue. A D gene is named only where the DNA matches it firmly. Clone size is not always given. Where it is, it says once, few, many or a class for expanded clones.

J,V,length,D,size,CDR3,DNA
TRBJ1-1,TRBV27,13,.,.,CASSLLGAPEAFF,TGTGCCAGCAGTTTATTAGGAGCCCCTGAAGCTTTCTTT
TRBJ2-7,TRBV7-9,14,TRBD2,.,CASSLLAGEGEQYF,TGTGCCAGCAGCTTACTAGCGGGAGAAGGCGAGCAGTACTTC
TRBJ1-1,TRBV4-1,15,.,.,CASSQDVPKESEAFF,TGCGCCAGCAGCCAAGATGTCCCTAAGGAGTCTGAAGCTTTCTTT
TRBJ1-1,TRBV4-2,18,TRBD1,.,CASSQDLPARDRGYVAFF,TGTGCCAGCAGCCAAGATCTCCCCGCCCGTGACAGGGGTTATGTAGCTTTCTTT
TRBJ2-1,TRBV29-1,17,TRBD2,.,CSVAPSGRVQSGTEQFF,TGCAGCGTTGCCCCTAGCGGGAGGGTTCAGTCCGGGACTGAGCAGTTCTTC
TRBJ2-5,TRBV28,18,.,.,CASSFLENREGREETQYF,TGTGCCAGCAGTTTCCTCGAAAACAGGGAGGGAAGAGAAGAGACCCAGTACTTC
TRBJ2-7,TRBV7-2,16,TRBD1,once,CASSSPPGQGSYEQYF,TGTGCCAGCAGCTCACCTCCGGGACAGGGATCCTACGAGCAGTACTTC
TRBJ1-1,TRBV19,13,.,once,CASSIRTNTEAFF,TGTGCCAGTAGTATTAGGACAAACACTGAAGCTTTCTTT
TRBJ2-5,TRBV2,13,.,.,CASLELRLETQYF,TGTGCCAGCTTAGAACTAAGGTTAGAGACCCAGTACTTC
TRBJ1-1,TRBV7-2,14,.,.,CASSLGGEVPEAFF,TGTGCCAGCAGCTTAGGGGGCGAGGTCCCTGAAGCTTTCTTT
TRBJ1-2,TRBV28,15,.,.,CASSSNEHGDYGYTF,TGTGCCAGCAGTTCAAACGAACACGGGGACTATGGCTACACCTTC
TRBJ1-3,TRBV5-4,15,TRBD1,.,CASSSGQASGNTIYF,TGTGCCAGCAGCTCAGGACAGGCCTCTGGAAACACCATATATTTT
TRBJ2-2,TRBV25-1,18,TRBD1,.,CASSTWGGTGSVTGELFF,TGTGCCAGCAGTACTTGGGGAGGGACAGGGTCAGTCACCGGGGAGCTGTTTTTT
TRBJ1-2,TRBV4-1,15,.,.,CASSQRLRANYGYTF,TGCGCCAGCAGCCAAAGACTCCGGGCTAACTATGGCTACACCTTC
TRBJ2-1,TRBV10-3,17,TRBD2,.,CAISKEGLAGANNEQFF,TGTGCCATCAGTAAAGAAGGCCTAGCGGGAGCGAACAATGAGCAGTTCTTC
TRBJ1-5,TRBV15,14,TRBD1,.,CATSAPGQDQPQHF,TGTGCCACCAGCGCCCCGGGACAGGATCAGCCCCAGCATTTT
TRBJ1-1,TRBV7-6,14,.,.,CASSLRSPSTEAFF,TGTGCCAGCAGCCTAAGAAGCCCTTCCACTGAAGCTTTCTTT
TRBJ2-1,TRBV19,14,TRBD2,.,CATLAGSSYNEQFF,TGTGCCACCTTAGCGGGAAGCTCCTACAATGAGCAGTTCTTC
TRBJ2-3,TRBV27,15,.,.,CASSWGFPQSDTQYF,TGTGCCAGCAGTTGGGGCTTCCCGCAATCAGATACGCAGTATTTT
TRBJ2-3,TRBV11-2,14,.,.,CASSLRQDTDTQYF,TGTGCCAGCAGCTTACGTCAGGACACAGATACGCAGTATTTT
TRBJ1-2,TRBV7-9,14,TRBD1,once,CASSFDRGVYGYTF,TGTGCCAGCAGCTTTGACAGGGGTGTCTATGGCTACACCTTC
TRBJ1-1,TRBV9,17,.,.,CASSQGLYLAQNTEAFF,TGTGCCAGCAGCCAGGGGCTTTATTTGGCACAGAACACTGAAGCTTTCTTT
TRBJ1-3,TRBV6-6,15,.,.,CASSYLAGSGNTIYF,TGTGCCAGCAGTTACCTAGCTGGCTCTGGAAACACCATATATTTT
TRBJ2-3,TRBV10-3,13,.,.,CAIRAQGPDTQYF,TGTGCCATCAGGGCCCAGGGGCCAGATACGCAGTATTTT